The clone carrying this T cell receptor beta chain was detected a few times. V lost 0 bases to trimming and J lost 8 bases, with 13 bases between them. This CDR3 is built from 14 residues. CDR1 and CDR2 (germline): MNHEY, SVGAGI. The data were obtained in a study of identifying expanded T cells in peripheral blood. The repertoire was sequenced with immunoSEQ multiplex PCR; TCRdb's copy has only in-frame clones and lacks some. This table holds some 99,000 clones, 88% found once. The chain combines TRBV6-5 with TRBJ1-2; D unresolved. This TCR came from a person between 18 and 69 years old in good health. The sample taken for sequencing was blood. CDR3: CASSYSMGQRGYTF. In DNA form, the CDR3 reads TGTGCCAGCAGTTACTCGATGGGTCAAAGGGGCTACACCTTC.